This T cell receptor beta chain was sequenced for a study of T cells after yellow fever vaccination (dated by TCRdb to about 2019). In terms of the full investigation: The SMART-Seq v4 Ultra Low Input RNA kit was used to prepare libraries from fractions with low cell numbers. Bulk TCR alpha and beta repertoires were sequenced longitudinally to track T-cell clones before and after primary and booster YFV17D yellow fever vaccination. The cohort comprised two healthy male donors, one aged 18 to 29 and one aged 30 to 40 years. Blood was collected at multiple timepoints before and after primary and secondary immunization, and bulk PBMC replicates and cell subsets were isolated.

Measured from the cysteine to the phenylalanine, the CDR3 is 13 residues long. Solely the CDR3 DNA is kept, with 39 bases framed from the first base. The label giving this sample's treatment or condition can be read as: live attenuated yellow fever vaccine strain. At each blood-draw timepoint, two biological replicates of bulk PBMCs were obtained. A standard Ficoll-Paque protocol was used to isolate PBMCs from peripheral blood. RNA was extracted with TriZol from bulk PBMCs, CD4 and CD8 fractions, and dextramer-positive and dextramer-negative fractions. TCR cDNA was synthesized by 5'RACE template switching, through which a universal primer site and unique molecular identifiers were introduced. Priming of cDNA synthesis was performed from both the TCR alpha and TCR beta constant segments. Library amplification involved two PCR steps, and the second step added sample barcodes and sequencing adapters. Sequencing of the libraries was done on either Illumina HiSeq 2500 (2x100 bp) or NovaSeq (2x150 bp). The source study handled its data this way. MIGEC handled demultiplexing of reads and collapsing into UMI consensus sequences, while MiXCR performed V(D)J alignment. Vaccine-responding clonotypes were identified with edgeR using replicate PBMC samples, with FDR below 0.01 and a log2 fold change above 5 up to day 15 being required. Each bulk clonotype received a CD4 or CD8 identity based on whether the sequenced CD4 or CD8 repertoire contained that clonotype at higher abundance. TCRdb applied fastp at Q25 and MiXCR to the public reads, then kept only in-frame beta chains. Merged by CDR3 protein, the rows form single entries marked with the most common genes and DNA. The V and J calls reflect TCRdb's pipeline rather than the authors' work. For this sample the table gives a few hundred thousand distinct CDR3 sequences, of which approximately 9% were detected only once. The top ten clonotypes cover about 20% of the sample.

This clonotype has only one observation. Its antigen target is currently unknown. Nothing much larger sits one base from this clone, and base qualities are not available. A single read offers scant evidence. Broader findings and caveats from the paper: Because abundant contaminating clonotypes from the bulk population could be contained in FACS-sorted repertoires, computational filtering was required. Compared with the primary T-cell response, the secondary T-cell response was weaker but faster, peaking on day 5 rather than day 15. After the booster, most clones that had expanded after primary vaccination were detected again (nearly 98% of CD4 and around nine tenths of CD8), suggesting broad maintenance of memory. A small fraction of clonotypes showed up in both the CD4 and CD8 compartments, probably as a result of convergent recombination. Because the study included only a couple of donors, the extent to which the findings can be generalized is limited.

This specimen was PBMCs, taken on the day of the first yellow fever vaccination. The receptor was derived from a man younger than 35 who received the YFV17D yellow fever vaccine. This chain is built from TRBV12-1 and TRBJ2-2. TRBV12-1 is marked as a pseudogene. The CDR3 amino acid sequence is: CASSFGLLGELFF. The nucleotide sequence reads as follows: TGTGCCAGCAGCTTTGGGCTCCTCGGGGAGCTGTTTTTT.